Presented here are 31 T cell receptor beta chains from one specimen sequenced in a study of response to subunit inactivated influenza vaccine. TCRdb re-derived calls from the RT-PCR reads in MiXCR, one entry per CDR3 protein. The sample consists of hundreds of thousands of distinct CDR3 sequences, over 11% of them appearing once. The starting material was PBMCs from blood, obtained around 15 days before vaccination. The receptor set was obtained from a man in his fifties or sixties who received an inactivated influenza vaccine.

CDR3 loop: CSASPGQFGYGYTF. The CDR3 DNA reads as TGCAGTGCTAGCCCGGGACAGTTCGGATATGGCTACACCTTC. The gene calls are TRBV20-1 and TRBJ1-2; 7 bases agree with TRBD1. The CDR3 is made up of 14 amino acids. Germline assignment: CDR1 DFQATT and CDR2 SNEGSKA (reference sequence). With 3 bases clipped from V and 5 bases from J, the junction kept 9 bases outside the gene matches.

This clonotype was picked up a small number of times. The CDR3 DNA reads as TGTGCCAGCAGTTATACCAGAGGTACAGATACGCAGTATTTT. The encoded protein is CASSYTRGTDTQYF. This rearrangement joins TRBV12-3 or TRBV12-4 to TRBJ2-3; D unclear. V was cut by 4 bases and J by 3 bases, with 11 bases left in between. The CDR3 extends over 14 amino acids.

The chain links TRBV27 to TRBJ2-1; 12 positions agree with TRBD1. V shed 4 bases, J shed 7 bases, and the junction held 14 bases outside the gene matches. The CDR3 is made up of 18 amino acids. The germline V gene has CDR1 MNHEY and CDR2 SMNVEV (reference sequence). The CDR3 nucleotides are TGTGCCAGCAGTTCAAGAGCCCTGGGACAGGGGGCGCGGAATGAGCAGTTCTTC. The encoded protein is CASSSRALGQGARNEQFF.

The sample holds a few counts of this clonotype. The chain employs TRBV29-1 and TRBJ1-4; D is unresolved. The CDR3 has 11 amino acids. The ends were cut back, 4 bases at V and 8 bases at J, with 8 bases in the middle. Germline-derived CDR1 and CDR2 are SQVTM and ANQGSEA. The CDR3: CSVVREEKLFF. The CDR3, as DNA: TGCAGCGTTGTAAGGGAGGAAAAACTGTTTTTT.

V gene TRBV19 combines with J gene TRBJ1-4; maybe TRBD1 (5 bases). CDR3 length equals 13 residues. The V gene's germline CDR1 is LNHDA and CDR2 SQIVND (reference sequence). Trimming cost V 6 bases and J 4 bases, with 9 bases left between them. In DNA, the CDR3 is TGTGCCAGTAGGAGACAGAATAATGAAAAACTGTTTTTT. This sequence encodes CASRRQNNEKLFF.

This clonotype was found a few times. The V call is TRBV7-2, the J call TRBJ2-7; D not resolved. The CDR3 length is 11 residues. With 5 bases removed from V and 5 bases from J, the gap between germline ends came to 7 bases. Germline CDR1 reads SGHTA; CDR2 reads FQGNSA. CDR3 sequence (DNA): TGTGCCAGCAGCCCGGGCCACGAGCAGTACTTC. Protein product: CASSPGHEQYF.

This chain uses TRBV7-2 with TRBJ2-7; possible D gene TRBD1, 5 bases. The V end lost 0 bases, the J end lost 1 base, and 13 bases lay between the germline ends. In germline, CDR1 is SGHTA, CDR2 FQGNSA. The CDR3 length is 16 residues. CDR3 residues: CASSLAVVAGSYEQYF. In DNA, the CDR3 is TGTGCCAGCAGCTTAGCGGTGGTAGCAGGGTCCTACGAGCAGTACTTC. The complete variable domain, with remaining parts taken from reference TRBV7-2 and TRBJ2-7, reads GAGVSQSPSNKVTEKGKDVELRCDPISGHTALYWYRQSLGQGLEFLIYFQGNSAPDKSGLPSDRFSAERTGGSVSTLTIQRTQQEDSAVYLCASSLAVVAGSYEQYFGPGTRLTVT.

This clonotype was observed a handful of times. The chain employs TRBV12-3 or TRBV12-4 and TRBJ2-3; 8 bases are shared with TRBD2. This CDR3 is built from 16 residues. Losses at the gene ends were 0 bases for V and 2 bases for J; bases not matched to a gene: 4. The CDR3 here is CASSLALAGHTDTQYF. The CDR3, as DNA: TGTGCCAGCAGTTTAGCGCTAGCGGGTCACACAGATACGCAGTATTTT.

This clonotype was counted only a few times. A read error may account for a junction end that differs from germline. This chain joins TRBV6-4 and TRBJ1-4, with D hard to call. Germline CDR1 and CDR2: MRHNA and SNTAGT. The CDR3 has 11 residues. The CDR3 DNA reads TGTGCCAGCAGTGACTCGATCGGGTCGGTTTTT. This encodes CASSDSIGSVF.

The genes are TRBV28 and TRBJ2-7; maybe TRBD1 (6 bases). CDR1 is MDHEN and CDR2 is SYDVKM in the germline V gene. V was shortened by 5 bases and J by 4 bases, with 18 bases between the two germline ends. CDR3 length: 15 residues. The CDR3 nucleotides read TGTGCCAGCAGTGGGGTCCGGGACACCTCATACGAGCAGTACTTC. As protein: CASSGVRDTSYEQYF.

V usage is TRBV10-2 and J usage is TRBJ1-4; D remains ambiguous. CDR1 is WSHSY and CDR2 is SAAADI in the germline V gene. Trimming stripped 3 bases from V and 5 bases from J, with 7 bases between. The CDR3 has 13 residues. CDR3 sequence reads: CASSEGRNEKLFF. For the CDR3, the DNA is TGCGCCAGCAGTGAAGGAAGGAATGAAAAACTGTTTTTT.

For the CDR3, the DNA is TGTGCCAGCAGCTTAGTTCTGGGTTTCGGGGACTGGCACCAAGAGACCCAGTACTTC. It translates to CASSLVLGFGDWHQETQYF. V usage is TRBV11-2 and J usage is TRBJ2-5, with D possibly TRBD2 on 6 matching bases. V lost 1 base and J lost 0, with 21 bases in between. Germline-derived CDR1 and CDR2 are SGHAT and FQNNGV. This CDR3 region has 19 residues.

The V and J genes are TRBV20-1 and TRBJ2-7; TRBD1 aligns across 8 bases. J gave up 3 bases and V 0 bases, and 4 bases lay outside the gene matches. The CDR3 extends over 14 amino acids. Germline V gene data show CDR1 as DFQATT and CDR2 as SNEGSKA (reference sequence). DNA of the CDR3: TGCAGTGCTAGAGATCGACAGGGGCTCTACGAGCAGTACTTC. It encodes CSARDRQGLYEQYF.

The chain employs TRBV4-1 and TRBJ2-3, with 9 nucleotides matching TRBD1. CDR1 MGHRA and CDR2 YSYEKL come from the germline V gene. The CDR3 is 14 residues long. The J segment lost 5 bases and the V segment lost 4 bases, leaving 4 bases of the junction unmatched. CDR3 amino acids: CASSPGTGKDTQYF. The CDR3, as DNA: TGCGCCAGCAGCCCCGGGACAGGGAAAGATACGCAGTATTTT.

This clonotype was counted between two and nine times. The rearrangement links TRBV20-1 to TRBJ2-7; D is perhaps TRBD1 (6 bases). Germline CDR1 DFQATT, CDR2 SNEGSKA (reference sequence). V was cut by 6 bases and J by 0 bases, with 12 bases left in between. There are 13 residues in the CDR3. CDR3 sequence: CSASGTFSYEQYF. In DNA form, the CDR3 reads TGCAGTGCGTCCGGGACATTCTCCTACGAGCAGTACTTC.

This clonotype was counted between two and nine times. The chain employs TRBV27 and TRBJ2-3; 10 bases are a match to TRBD1. Germline values: CDR1 MNHEY, CDR2 SMNVEV (reference sequence). V lost 1 base to trimming and J lost 2 bases; unmatched junction nucleotides: 9. The CDR3 consists of 18 residues. The CDR3 DNA reads TGTGCCAGCAGTTTATTTGGGGCGACAGGGGGCCTCACAGATACGCAGTATTTT. This codes for CASSLFGATGGLTDTQYF.

This chain uses TRBV20-1 with TRBJ2-1; the D gene could be TRBD1 or TRBD2 (6 bases each). CDR3 length equals 12 residues. V shed 2 bases and J shed 6 bases, with 8 bases lying between them. Germline V lookup: CDR1 DFQATT, CDR2 SNEGSKA (reference sequence). The CDR3 region is CSARRGANEQFF. CDR3 bases: TGCAGTGCTAGAAGGGGGGCCAATGAGCAGTTCTTC.

Concerning this clonotype itself: The DNA is omitted, as the CDR3 cannot be located on it reliably, and the CDR3 follows TCRdb's listing. The CDR3 sequence: CASSFGNGNQPQHF. The gene calls are TRBV5-6 and TRBJ1-5. CDR1 is SGHDT, CDR2 YYEEEE, per germline. Inclusive of both ends, the CDR3 amounts to 14 amino acids.

This chain connects TRBV20-1 to TRBJ1-1, with no clear D. The CDR3 loop spans 12 amino acids. Germline CDR1 DFQATT, CDR2 SNEGSKA (reference sequence). The chain's CDR3 is CSHGEANTEAFF. As DNA, the CDR3 is TGCAGCCACGGGGAGGCGAACACTGAAGCTTTCTTT.

This clonotype came up a few times. This sequence joins TRBV28 and TRBJ2-1; TRBD1 matches at 8 bases. The CDR3 contains 16 residues. Trimming at V came to 6 bases and at J to 7 bases, leaving 14 bases not matched to a gene. Germline V gene lookup returns CDR1 MDHEN and CDR2 SYDVKM. The CDR3 reads CASRGNQGARSNEQFF. The CDR3 region has the DNA TGTGCCAGCAGGGGGAACCAGGGGGCTCGCTCGAATGAGCAGTTCTTC.

The chain recombines TRBV29-1 with TRBJ2-7; D not resolved. V was cut by 4 bases and J by 3 bases, with 4 bases left in between. The germline V gene encodes CDR1 SQVTM and CDR2 ANQGSEA. This CDR3 has 10 residues. The CDR3 sequence: CSVADYEQYF. Written as DNA, the CDR3 is TGCAGCGTTGCAGACTACGAGCAGTACTTC.

The chain employs TRBV25-1 and TRBJ1-1, with D uncertain. Germline CDR1 and CDR2: MGHDK and SYGVNS. Deletions cut 6 bases from V and 7 bases from J, with 12 bases between. This CDR3 has 12 residues. CDR3 loop: CASSPFSGEAFF. DNA of the CDR3: TGTGCCAGCAGCCCGTTTTCAGGTGAAGCTTTCTTT.

The chain joins TRBV3-1 to TRBJ2-1; 7 nucleotides match TRBD1. The junction had 0 bases not matched to a gene; V was cut back by 0 bases and J by 1 base. The germline V gene has CDR1 LGHDT and CDR2 YNNKEL (reference sequence). The CDR3 sequence is 15 residues long. DNA for the CDR3: TGTGCCAGCAGCCAAGAACAGGGGTCCTACAATGAGCAGTTCTTC. Translating it yields CASSQEQGSYNEQFF.

Sample share makes this clonotype medium-sized (0.01 to 0.1%). This rearrangement joins TRBV12-3 or TRBV12-4 to TRBJ1-2, with D perhaps matching TRBD1 (6 bases). V dropped 6 bases and J dropped 8 bases, with 10 bases sitting between them. The CDR3 covers 11 residues. The CDR3 DNA follows: TGTGCCAGCAGCTCAGGGGTCGGCTACACCTTC. Its protein product is CASSSGVGYTF.

This clonotype has more than one count but fewer than ten. V gene TRBV27 combines with J gene TRBJ2-1, with D unclear. Trimming cost V 5 bases and J 12 bases, with 8 bases left between them. Germline V gene sequence: CDR1 MNHEY, CDR2 SMNVEV (reference sequence). There are 10 residues in the CDR3. CDR3 bases: TGTGCCAGCAGTACCCCCGGGCAGTTCTTC. This gives the protein CASSTPGQFF.

This chain links TRBV28 with TRBJ2-6, with D hard to call. V was cut by 8 bases and J by 0 bases, with 11 bases left in between. Looked up from germline, CDR1 is MDHEN and CDR2 is SYDVKM. The CDR3 spans 15 residues. CDR3 sequence (DNA): TGTGCCAGCCTAACAGCTAACTCTGGGGCCAACGTCCTGACTTTC. Its translation: CASLTANSGANVLTF. The full variable domain, its missing parts supplied by reference TRBV28 and TRBJ2-6, is DVKVTQSSRYLVKRTGEKVFLECVQDMDHENMFWYRQDPGLGLRLIYFSYDVKMKEKGDIPEGYSVSREKKERFSLILESASTNQTSMYLCASLTANSGANVLTFGAGSRLTVL.

The table lists this clonotype with a few counts. V usage is TRBV4-2 and J usage is TRBJ2-7, with TRBD1 as a possible D gene (6 bases). The V end lost 0 bases, the J end lost 9 bases, and 12 bases lay between the germline ends. The CDR3 has 13 amino acids. CDR1 LGHNA and CDR2 YNFKEQ come from the germline V gene. The DNA of the CDR3 is TGTGCCAGCAGCCAAGATACCTTAGGGGGGCAGTACTTC. Protein: CASSQDTLGGQYF.

The V call is TRBV19, the J call TRBJ2-2, with 9 positions matching TRBD1. This CDR3 region has 15 residues. Germline lookup yields CDR1 LNHDA and CDR2 SQIVND (reference sequence). Trimming at V came to 7 bases and at J to 4 bases, leaving 7 bases not matched to a gene. DNA of the CDR3: TGTGCCAGTACCCTTACAGGGGGCAGCACCGGGGAGCTGTTTTTT. This sequence encodes CASTLTGGSTGELFF. The full variable domain, in which reference TRBV19 and TRBJ2-2 provide the parts outside the CDR3, is DGGITQSPKYLFRKEGQNVTLSCEQNLNHDAMYWYRQDPGQGLRLIYYSQIVNDFQKGDIAEGYSVSREKKESFPLTVTSAQKNPTAFYLCASTLTGGSTGELFFGEGSRLTVL.

At least ten counts were recorded for this clonotype. The chain employs TRBV7-8 and TRBJ1-1; D is possibly TRBD1 (5 bases). Trimming removed 2 bases at V and 5 bases at J, with 18 bases between. CDR1 is SGHVS, CDR2 FQNEAQ, per germline. The CDR3 has 16 amino acids. The CDR3: CASSLRVGARGTEAFF. The DNA for the CDR3 is TGTGCCAGCAGCTTACGGGTCGGGGCCCGGGGGACTGAAGCTTTCTTT.

This clonotype occurred a few times. This rearrangement joins TRBV28 to TRBJ1-4; a weak D match, TRBD1 (5 bases). The CDR3 consists of 17 residues. Trimming shortened V by 3 bases and J by 4 bases, and 18 bases separated the two germline ends. Germline V lookup: CDR1 MDHEN, CDR2 SYDVKM. CDR3 amino acids: CASSFLEGLAFNEKLFF. The CDR3, as DNA: TGTGCCAGCAGTTTCCTTGAGGGACTCGCCTTTAATGAAAAACTGTTTTTT.

In this sample, this clonotype turned up a few times. The chain uses TRBV18 and TRBJ2-7; D gene uncertain. V dropped 0 bases and J dropped 0 bases, with 9 bases sitting between them. This CDR3 has 15 residues. Germline-derived CDR1 and CDR2 are KGHSH and LQKENI. The CDR3 nucleotides read TGTGCCAGCTCACCACCAGGGATAGGCTCCTACGAGCAGTACTTC. Protein product: CASSPPGIGSYEQYF.